The clone carrying this T cell receptor beta chain was found a few times. What it binds is unknown. V was cut by 6 bases and J by 2 bases, with 11 bases left in between. CDR3 length: 13 amino acids. Germline lookup yields CDR1 MNHEY and CDR2 SVGAGI. This sample is part of a study of cytomegalovirus exposure and HLA in healthy donors. General study findings and limits: A later analysis found most CMV-associated TCR beta chains apparently HLA-restricted. Sequencing had likely introduced a cluster of highly shared sequence variants as an artifact.

The PCR contained 60 Vbeta and 13 Jbeta primers. Per the authors' pipeline: In a later analysis, some 10 million of approximately 80 million unique beta chains occurred in at least two donors. Method: immunoSEQ multiplex PCR; TCRdb's copy keeps in-frame clones and lacks some. V and J calls and clone size come straight from that table; D and trimming were deduced from the DNA. The sample carries around 220,000 clones, roughly 75% recorded once. Material for sequencing was PBMCs. The chain links TRBV6-5 to TRBJ2-7; maybe TRBD1 (6 bases). The TCR comes from a woman younger than 45 in good health and CMV-seronegative. The DNA of the CDR3 is TGTGCCAGCAGCCCAAAGGGGGCCTACGAGCAGTACTTC. Encoded protein: CASSPKGAYEQYF.